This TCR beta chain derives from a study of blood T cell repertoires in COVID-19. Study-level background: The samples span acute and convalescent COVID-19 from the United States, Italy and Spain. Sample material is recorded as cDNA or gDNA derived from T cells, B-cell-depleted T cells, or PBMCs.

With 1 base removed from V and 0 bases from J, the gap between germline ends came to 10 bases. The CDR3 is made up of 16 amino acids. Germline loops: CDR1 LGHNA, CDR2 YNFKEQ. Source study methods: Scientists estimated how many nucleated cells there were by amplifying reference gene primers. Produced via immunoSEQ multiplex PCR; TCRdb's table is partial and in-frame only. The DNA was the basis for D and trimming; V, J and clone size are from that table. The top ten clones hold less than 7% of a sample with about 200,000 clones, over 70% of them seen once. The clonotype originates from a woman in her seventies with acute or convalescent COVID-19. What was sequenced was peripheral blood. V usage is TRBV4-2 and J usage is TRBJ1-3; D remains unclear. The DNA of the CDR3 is TGTGCCAGCAGCCAAGGAGAAGGAGCCTCTGGAAACACCATATATTTT. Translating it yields CASSQGEGASGNTIYF.